This entry describes one TCR beta chain. The antigen is unknown. This sample is drawn from a study of memory CD4+ T cells and cytomegalovirus serostatus. Study-wide results and limits: Each of 55 to 80 CMV-associated TCRbeta sequences occurred in one to five individuals. The CMV-associated TCR signature appears largely within the CD4+ memory repertoire.

Produced via immunoSEQ multiplex PCR; TCRdb's table is partial and in-frame only. The sample holds over 65,000 clones, 76% seen once. Single viable CD3+CD4+CD8-CD45RO+ cells were sorted as the memory CD4+ T cells. Material: memory CD4+ T cells from blood. This TCR was sampled from an adult in good health and CMV-seropositive.

The CDR3 DNA sequence: TGCGCCAGCAGACCCTTACAGGGGCTCTATGGCTACACCTTC. It specifies CASRPLQGLYGYTF. V and J are TRBV5-1 and TRBJ1-2; 7 bases map to TRBD1. Germline V gene sequence: CDR1 SGHRS, CDR2 YFSETQ. After removal of 5 bases from V and 4 bases from J, the junction contained 8 bases not matched to a gene. This CDR3 is built from 14 residues.